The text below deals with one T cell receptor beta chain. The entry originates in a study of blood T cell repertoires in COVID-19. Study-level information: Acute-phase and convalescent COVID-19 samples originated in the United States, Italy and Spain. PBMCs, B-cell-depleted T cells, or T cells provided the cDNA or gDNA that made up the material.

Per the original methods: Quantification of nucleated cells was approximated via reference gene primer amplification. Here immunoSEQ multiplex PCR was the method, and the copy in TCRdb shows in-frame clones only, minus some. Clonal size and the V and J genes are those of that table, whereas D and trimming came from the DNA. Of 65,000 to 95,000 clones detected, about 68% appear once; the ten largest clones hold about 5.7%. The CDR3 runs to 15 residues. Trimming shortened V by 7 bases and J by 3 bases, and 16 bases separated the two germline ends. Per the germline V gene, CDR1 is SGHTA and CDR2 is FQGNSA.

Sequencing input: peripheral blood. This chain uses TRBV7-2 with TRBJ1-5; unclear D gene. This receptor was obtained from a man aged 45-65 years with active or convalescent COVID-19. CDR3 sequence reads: CASTPGRYLNQPQHF. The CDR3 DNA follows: TGTGCCAGCACCCCTGGGCGCTACCTCAATCAGCCCCAGCATTTT.